What follows are 2 T cell receptor beta chains derived from one specimen sequenced in a study of a mutant IDH1 vaccine in newly diagnosed glioma. Time point reported: week 11, during vaccination. Every vaccination contained 300 ug of the mutant IDH1 20-mer peptide and was paired with topical imiquimod. These receptors' targets are unknown. Profiled with immunoSEQ multiplex PCR; TCRdb holds only in-frame clones, not every one. The sample contains about 52,000 clones, 90% to 95% of which appear only once. The input for sequencing was PBMCs, taken from a glioma patient whose treatment included an IDH1 peptide vaccine. Receptor source: a man aged 45 to 65 with glioma.

The chain couples TRBV11-1 to TRBJ1-4; 10 nucleotides line up with TRBD1. CDR1 and CDR2 from the germline V gene are SGHAT and FQDESV (reference sequence). The CDR3 runs to 14 residues. V lost 5 bases and J lost 6; bases outside the gene matches: 3. The CDR3 protein is CASSRDRGDEKLFF. The CDR3 DNA sequence: TGTGCCAGCAGCCGGGACAGGGGAGATGAAAAACTGTTTTTT.

The rearrangement uses TRBV5-1 and TRBJ2-2; perhaps TRBD1 as D (5 bases). Trimming stripped 4 bases from V and 5 bases from J, with 15 bases between. Germline assignment: CDR1 SGHRS and CDR2 YFSETQ. There are 15 residues in the CDR3. The CDR3: CASSTTPRQTGELFF. The DNA for the CDR3 is TGCGCCAGCAGCACCACGCCCAGACAGACCGGGGAGCTGTTTTTT.